The 29 T cell receptor beta chains reported below all come from one sample, sequenced in a study of blood T cell repertoires in COVID-19 (dated by TCRdb to 2020 to 2021). Libraries were built with the immunoSEQ multiplex PCR assay. TCRdb stores this immuneACCESS table with in-frame sequences only. Part of the clones is absent; in the studies checked, under half of the shortfall reflects unresolved V genes, and no reason is known for the rest. In this sample the table shows 20,000 to 25,000 clones, approximately 81% of which occur a single time. The ten largest clonotypes hold roughly 3.5% of the sample. The sample comprised peripheral blood. The source of these receptors is a man in his forties or fifties with acute or convalescent COVID-19.

The chain links TRBV27 to TRBJ2-5; 10 bases fit TRBD2. The junction had 11 bases not matched to a gene; V was cut back by 5 bases and J by 5 bases. This CDR3 is built from 16 residues. The germline CDR1 and CDR2 sequences are MNHEY and SMNVEV (reference sequence). This CDR3 reads CASSPYPAGGPETQYF. In DNA, the CDR3 is TGTGCCAGCAGTCCCTACCCAGCGGGGGGGCCCGAGACCCAGTACTTC.

This clone was seen once. This rearrangement joins TRBV5-1 to TRBJ1-1; D is ambiguous. This CDR3 has 15 residues. CDR1 is SGHRS and CDR2 is YFSETQ in the germline V gene. Trimming removed 1 base at V and 1 base at J, with 11 bases between. As DNA, the CDR3 is TGCGCCAGCAGCTTGAGCCAGCGGAAGAACACTGAAGCTTTCTTT. It yields the protein CASSLSQRKNTEAFF.

This chain joins TRBV3-1 (or the pseudogene TRBV3-2) and TRBJ2-7; 7 positions match TRBD1. Trimming cost V 2 bases and J 3 bases; bases outside gene matches: 4. The CDR3 consists of 14 residues. In germline, CDR1 is LGHDT, CDR2 YNNKEL (reference sequence). The CDR3 DNA follows: TGTGCCAGCAGCCAAAGGGGACAGCTCTACGAGCAGTACTTC. Protein product: CASSQRGQLYEQYF.

The chain recombines TRBV9 with TRBJ2-1, with D perhaps matching TRBD2 (5 bases). Germline V lookup: CDR1 SGDLS, CDR2 YYNGEE. The V end was cut by 0 bases, the J end by 9 bases, with 7 bases between. The CDR3 has 12 amino acids. This CDR3 is CASSVGGGEQFF. The CDR3 region has the DNA TGTGCCAGCAGCGTAGGCGGAGGTGAGCAGTTCTTC. The variable domain in full, with the rest retrieved from reference TRBV9 and TRBJ2-1, is DSGVTQTPKHLITATGQRVTLRCSPRSGDLSVYWYQQSLDQGLQFLIQYYNGEERAKGNILERFSAQQFPDLHSELNLSSLELGDSALYFCASSVGGGEQFFGPGTRLTVL.

J is TRBJ1-3 and V is TRBV30; 7 positions agree with TRBD1. This CDR3 has 16 amino acids. Germline V lookup: CDR1 GTSNPN, CDR2 SVGIG (reference sequence). The V gene end was trimmed by 1 base and the J gene end by 1 base; junction bases not matched to a gene: 7. CDR3 DNA sequence: TGTGCCTGGAGTGCCAGGGGGGCGACGTCTGGAAACACCATATATTTT. Its translation is CAWSARGATSGNTIYF.

This chain joins TRBV2 and TRBJ2-2, with D maybe TRBD1 (5 bases). Germline V gene data show CDR1 as SNHLY and CDR2 as FYNNEI. This CDR3 spans 15 amino acids. The V end lost 3 bases, the J end lost 1 base, and 9 bases lay between the germline ends. Here the CDR3 reads CASSELQGNTGELFF. The CDR3 nucleotides are TGTGCCAGCAGTGAGTTGCAGGGGAACACCGGGGAGCTGTTTTTT.

The rearrangement links TRBV5-5 to TRBJ2-7; perhaps TRBD1 as D (5 bases). The germline gives CDR1 SGHKS, CDR2 YYEKEE (reference sequence). The CDR3 runs to 16 residues. Trimming cost V 5 bases and J 2 bases, with 20 bases left between them. CDR3 protein: CASSPSDSPFPYEQYF. The CDR3 DNA sequence: TGTGCCAGCAGTCCCTCAGACAGCCCCTTTCCCTACGAGCAGTACTTC. Combining the CDR3 with reference TRBV5-5 and TRBJ2-7 gives the whole variable domain DAGVTQSPTHLIKTRGQQVTLRCSPISGHKSVSWYQQVLGQGPQFIFQYYEKEERGRGNFPDRFSARQFPNYSSELNVNALLLGDSALYLCASSPSDSPFPYEQYFGPGTRLTVT.

The chain has TRBV5-5 and TRBJ1-3; D is unclear. Germline V gives CDR1 SGHKS, CDR2 YYEKEE (reference sequence). The germline V and J ends were trimmed by 0 bases and 0 bases, with 13 bases remaining between them. CDR3 size: 17 residues. The CDR3 loop is CASSLAPLALSGNTIYF. CDR3 nucleotides: TGTGCCAGCAGCTTGGCCCCGCTGGCCCTCTCTGGAAACACCATATATTTT.

The chain combines TRBV11-2 with TRBJ1-4; perhaps TRBD1 as D (6 bases). V dropped 5 bases and J dropped 4 bases, with 11 bases sitting between them. This CDR3 comprises 14 residues. Germline assignment: CDR1 SGHAT and CDR2 FQNNGV. This CDR3 is CASSAGTHNEKLFF. Written as DNA, the CDR3 is TGTGCCAGCAGCGCCGGGACACATAATGAAAAACTGTTTTTT. Full variable domain (rest looked up from reference TRBV11-2 and TRBJ1-4): EAGVAQSPRYKIIEKRQSVAFWCNPISGHATLYWYQQILGQGPKLLIQFQNNGVVDDSQLPKDRFSAERLKGVDSTLKIQPAKLEDSAVYLCASSAGTHNEKLFFGSGTQLSVL.

This chain joins TRBV30 and TRBJ1-6; D possibly corresponds to TRBD1 (5 bases). CDR3 length: 13 amino acids. The V and J ends lost 3 bases and 8 bases respectively, with 11 bases between them. From germline, CDR1 is GTSNPN and CDR2 SVGIG (reference sequence). The CDR3 loop is CAWRGRVDSPLHF. DNA of the CDR3: TGTGCCTGGAGGGGCAGGGTAGATTCACCCCTCCACTTT.

V and J are TRBV19 and TRBJ1-2, with TRBD1 matching over 7 bases. Trimming took 10 bases from V and 4 from J; bases not matched to a gene: 3. This CDR3 region has 11 residues. CDR1 is LNHDA, CDR2 SQIVND, per germline (reference sequence). CDR3 amino acids: CATTGVYGYTF. The CDR3 DNA reads as TGTGCCACCACAGGGGTCTATGGCTACACCTTC.

This chain connects TRBV4-1 to TRBJ1-4; D ambiguous. The CDR3 is made up of 14 amino acids. Trimming removed 4 bases at V and 0 bases at J, with 6 bases between. Germline V CDR1 and CDR2: MGHRA, YSYEKL. CDR3 DNA: TGCGCCAGCAGCCGTTCCGCAACTAATGAAAAACTGTTTTTT. This encodes CASSRSATNEKLFF.

This clone was found a few times. The chain combines TRBV4-2 with TRBJ2-2; unclear D gene. V lost 1 base, J lost 0 bases, and 9 bases lay in between. CDR1 LGHNA and CDR2 YNFKEQ come from the germline V gene. CDR3 size: 16 residues. CDR3 region: CASSQVTATNTGELFF. In DNA form, the CDR3 reads TGTGCCAGCAGCCAAGTAACAGCCACGAACACCGGGGAGCTGTTTTTT.

This clone came up once. This sequence joins TRBV27 and TRBJ2-1; 14 bases map to TRBD2. From germline, CDR1 is MNHEY and CDR2 SMNVEV (reference sequence). V was pared by 5 bases and J by 1 base, with 7 bases of the junction left unmatched. This CDR3 is 18 amino acids long. CDR3 DNA sequence: TGTGCCAGCAGTCTGGGACTAGCGGGGGTCCCGTCCTACAATGAGCAGTTCTTC. This translates into CASSLGLAGVPSYNEQFF.

This chain uses TRBV25-1 with TRBJ1-5, with no clear D. Germline loops: CDR1 MGHDK, CDR2 SYGVNS. V was trimmed by 6 bases and J by 6 bases, leaving 15 bases between them. The CDR3 runs to 14 residues. The CDR3 region has the DNA TGTGCCAGCAGAGCACCCGGGAGTGCTCAGCCCCAGCATTTT. It is translated as CASRAPGSAQPQHF.

The chain combines TRBV4-3 with TRBJ1-2, with D tentatively TRBD1 (5 bases). The V end lost 7 bases, the J end lost 0 bases, and 18 bases lay between the germline ends. CDR1 is LGHNA, CDR2 YSLEER, per germline. The CDR3 is 16 residues long. This CDR3 reads CASNYGGGRANYGYTF. CDR3 DNA sequence: TGCGCCAGCAACTACGGGGGGGGACGCGCTAACTATGGCTACACCTTC.

The chain employs TRBV6-5 and TRBJ1-2, with TRBD1 matching 7 bases. The ends lost 4 bases at V and 6 bases at J; junction bases unmatched: 5. The V gene's germline CDR1 is MNHEY and CDR2 SVGAGI. This CDR3 contains 13 residues. This chain's CDR3 is CASSLRQGNGYTF. In DNA form, the CDR3 reads TGTGCCAGCAGTTTAAGACAGGGTAATGGCTACACCTTC.

The chain joins TRBV11-3 to TRBJ2-5, with TRBD2 matching 14 bases. After removal of 6 bases from V and 2 bases from J, the junction contained 5 bases not matched to a gene. The CDR3 loop spans 16 amino acids. The V gene's germline CDR1 is SGHNT and CDR2 YENEEA. CDR3 residues: CASSLGTSGGQETQYF. CDR3 nucleotide sequence: TGTGCCAGCAGTCTGGGGACTAGCGGGGGACAAGAGACCCAGTACTTC.

This chain uses TRBV5-5 with TRBJ2-5; possible D gene TRBD2, 6 bases. Trimming pared 0 bases from V and 1 base from J, leaving 7 bases between. CDR3 length equals 14 residues. The germline gives CDR1 SGHKS, CDR2 YYEKEE (reference sequence). CDR3 amino acids: CASSLAAGQETQYF. The DNA of the CDR3 is TGTGCCAGCAGCTTGGCAGCGGGCCAAGAGACCCAGTACTTC.

V is TRBV13 and J is TRBJ2-3; D perhaps matches TRBD1 (5 bases). The V end lost 2 bases, the J end lost 0 bases, and 12 bases lay between the germline ends. There are 16 residues in the CDR3. Germline CDR1 PRHDT, CDR2 FYEKMQ (reference sequence). In DNA, the CDR3 is TGTGCCAGCAGCTTAACAGGCCCTATAAGCACAGATACGCAGTATTTT. Its translation is CASSLTGPISTDTQYF.

The chain is built from TRBV3-1 (or the pseudogene TRBV3-2) and TRBJ2-3; 9 bases fit TRBD2. Losses at the gene ends were 0 bases for V and 1 base for J; bases not matched to a gene: 14. From germline, CDR1 is LGHDT and CDR2 YNNKEL (reference sequence). The length of the CDR3 is 20 residues. In nucleotides, the CDR3 is TGTGCCAGCAGCCAAGATATGCGCGGGGGGGCTCAGTCCCGCACAGATACGCAGTATTTT. It is translated as CASSQDMRGGAQSRTDTQYF.

V is TRBV14 and J is TRBJ2-3; D perhaps matches TRBD2 (6 bases). CDR3 length equals 15 residues. V dropped 2 bases and J dropped 0 bases, with 9 bases sitting between them. The germline gives CDR1 SGHDN, CDR2 FVKESK. The CDR3 DNA sequence: TGTGCCAGCAGCCAACGGGGACTTAGCACAGATACGCAGTATTTT. Amino acid sequence: CASSQRGLSTDTQYF.

The chain joins TRBV7-6 to TRBJ2-2, with 10 bases that match TRBD2. The germline V gene has CDR1 SGHVS and CDR2 FNYEAQ. The CDR3 contains 17 residues. Germline trimming cut 2 bases from V and 6 bases from J; bases unmatched to any gene: 9. CDR3 DNA sequence: TGTGCCAGCAGCTTACAGCGGGGGGGCCGAAACGCCGGGGAGCTGTTTTTT. Residues: CASSLQRGGRNAGELFF.

V gene TRBV10-1 combines with J gene TRBJ2-7; tentative D call: TRBD2 (5 bases). The CDR3 has 16 residues. Germline V gives CDR1 WNHNN, CDR2 SYGVQD (reference sequence). V was trimmed by 0 bases and J by 5 bases, leaving 17 bases between them. The CDR3 loop reads CASSESRRGKGNEQYF. The CDR3 DNA follows: TGCGCCAGCAGTGAGTCCAGGAGAGGGAAAGGCAACGAGCAGTACTTC.

This clone turned up a few times. Here the CDR3 reads CASSENFGGGEAFF. The CDR3 bases are TGTGCCAGCAGTGAAAATTTTGGGGGGGGTGAAGCTTTCTTT. The chain combines TRBV6-1 with TRBJ1-1; maybe TRBD1 (5 bases). The CDR3 is made up of 14 amino acids. With 2 bases removed from V and 7 bases from J, the gap between germline ends came to 14 bases. Germline V CDR1 and CDR2: MNHNS, SASEGT.

V and J are TRBV6-1 and TRBJ2-1, with TRBD2 identical over 8 bases. With 4 bases clipped from V and 3 bases from J, the junction kept 8 bases outside the gene matches. CDR1 and CDR2 (germline): MNHNS, SASEGT. This CDR3 is 16 amino acids long. CDR3 nucleotides: TGTGCCAGCAGTGGATCTACGGGGGGGTTCTACAATGAGCAGTTCTTC. It translates to CASSGSTGGFYNEQFF.

This clone is medium-sized by share. The rearrangement uses TRBV29-1 and TRBJ1-5, with TRBD1 identical over 8 bases. Trimming took 7 bases from V and 8 from J; bases not matched to a gene: 7. Per the germline V gene, CDR1 is SQVTM and CDR2 is ANQGSEA. This CDR3 has 12 amino acids. The CDR3 reads CSAGQGGEPQHF. CDR3 bases: TGCAGCGCCGGACAGGGCGGTGAGCCCCAGCATTTT. The full variable domain, in which reference TRBV29-1 and TRBJ1-5 provide the parts outside the CDR3, is SAVISQKPSRDICQRGTSLTIQCQVDSQVTMMFWYRQQPGQSLTLIATANQGSEATYESGFVIDKFPISRPNLTFSTLTVSNMSPEDSSIYLCSAGQGGEPQHFGDGTRLSIL.

The V and J genes are TRBV6-5 and TRBJ1-6; 8 positions agree with TRBD1. V was pared by 2 bases and J by 6 bases, with 6 bases of the junction left unmatched. CDR1 MNHEY and CDR2 SVGAGI come from the germline V gene. CDR3 length equals 16 residues. CDR3 nucleotides: TGTGCCAGCAGTTACGGGGCAGGGGGCCCTAATTCACCCCTCCACTTT. Amino acid sequence: CASSYGAGGPNSPLHF.

This clone was seen a handful of times. The chain couples TRBV19 to TRBJ1-1; D is perhaps TRBD1 (6 bases). CDR3 length: 14 residues. V lost 6 bases to trimming and J lost 1 base, with 12 bases between them. Germline-derived CDR1 and CDR2 are LNHDA and SQIVND (reference sequence). The CDR3 spells CASRWGGGNTEAFF. The CDR3 DNA reads TGTGCCAGTAGATGGGGAGGGGGGAACACTGAAGCTTTCTTT.